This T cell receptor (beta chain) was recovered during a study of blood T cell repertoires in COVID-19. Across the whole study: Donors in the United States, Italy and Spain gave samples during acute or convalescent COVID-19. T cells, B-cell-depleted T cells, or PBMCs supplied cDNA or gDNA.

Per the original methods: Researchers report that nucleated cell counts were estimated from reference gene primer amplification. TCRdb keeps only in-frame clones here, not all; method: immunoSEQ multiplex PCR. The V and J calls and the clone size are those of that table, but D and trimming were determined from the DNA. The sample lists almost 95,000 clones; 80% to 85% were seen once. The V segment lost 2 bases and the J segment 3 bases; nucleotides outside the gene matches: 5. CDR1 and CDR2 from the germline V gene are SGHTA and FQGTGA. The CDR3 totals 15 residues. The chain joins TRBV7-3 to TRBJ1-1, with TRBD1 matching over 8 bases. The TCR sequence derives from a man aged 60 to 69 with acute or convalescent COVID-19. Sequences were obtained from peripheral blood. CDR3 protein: CASSLQGAGDTEAFF. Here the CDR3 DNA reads TGTGCCAGCAGCTTACAGGGGGCAGGTGACACTGAAGCTTTCTTT.